This T cell receptor (beta chain) was identified during a study of neurological immune-mediated disorders. Documented time point: longitudinal time-point 3. With 10-nucleotide random UMIs, 5'RACE was used to make the cDNA. TCRdb processed the 5' RACE reads anew with MiXCR; each CDR3 protein has one entry. Of fewer than 110,000 distinct CDR3 sequences listed, more than 10% were seen once; the top ten hold approximately 3.4%. Details on this clonotype: A junction end diverges from the germline sequence, so it may reflect a read error.

Germline V gene lookup returns CDR1 MNHEY and CDR2 SVGEGT. The CDR3 runs 14 residues. What was sequenced was PBMCs. The chain links TRBV6-2 or TRBV6-3 to TRBJ1-4; unclear D gene. The source is a female donor with HTLV-1-associated myelopathy (HAM/TSP). CDR3 nucleotides: TGTGCCAGCAGTCGGTTTGCAGCTAATCAAAAACTGTTTTTT. Translated: CASSRFAANQKLFF.